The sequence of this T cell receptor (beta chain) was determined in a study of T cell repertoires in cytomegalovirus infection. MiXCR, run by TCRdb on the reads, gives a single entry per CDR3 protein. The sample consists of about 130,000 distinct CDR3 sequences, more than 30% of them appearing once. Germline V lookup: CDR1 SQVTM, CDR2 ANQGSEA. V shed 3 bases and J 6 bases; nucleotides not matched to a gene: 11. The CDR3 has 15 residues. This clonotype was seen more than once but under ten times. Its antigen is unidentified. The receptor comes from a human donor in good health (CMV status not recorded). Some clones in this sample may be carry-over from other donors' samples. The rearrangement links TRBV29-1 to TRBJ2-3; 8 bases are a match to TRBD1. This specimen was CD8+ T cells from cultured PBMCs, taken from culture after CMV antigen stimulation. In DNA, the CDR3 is TGCAGCGTTGATGGTGGGACAGGCCCTGGGGATACGCAGTATTTT. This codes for CSVDGGTGPGDTQYF.